The T cell receptor beta chain under discussion was sequenced for a study of OX40 agonist ivuxolimab in advanced cancers. Overall study: The study enrolled dose-escalation patients with hepatocellular carcinoma, melanoma, renal cell or head and neck cancer. Three patients, one with hepatocellular carcinoma and two with cutaneous melanoma, responded partially.

This clone has a handful of counts. Trimming removed 0 bases from V and 0 bases from J, with 12 bases in between. The CDR3 extends over 15 amino acids. Germline assignment: CDR1 GTSNPN and CDR2 SVGIG (reference sequence). Researchers took blood at baseline, on cycle 4 day 1, and on cycle 7 day 1. The repertoire was sequenced with immunoSEQ multiplex PCR; TCRdb's copy has only in-frame clones and lacks some. The sample gives 35,000 to 55,000 clones, about 95% of which show up once; 9.5% to 11% is in the top ten. The receptor's source is an adult with an advanced solid tumor such as melanoma, head and neck, liver or kidney cancer. The source was CD4+ or CD8+ T cells sorted from blood, collected in a trial of the OX40 agonist ivuxolimab. This chain connects TRBV30 to TRBJ2-7; D possibly corresponds to TRBD2 (5 bases). In DNA, the CDR3 is TGTGCCTGGAGTGTCAGGAATAGCGTCTCCTACGAGCAGTACTTC. The encoded protein is CAWSVRNSVSYEQYF.